Below, 24 T cell receptor beta chains from the same sample are listed, as sequenced in a study of OX40 agonist ivuxolimab in advanced cancers. Library preparation employed the immunoSEQ multiplex PCR assay. Entries here come from immuneACCESS through TCRdb and include only in-frame sequences with V and J called. Some clones fail to appear in such tables; in the studies checked, an unresolved V gene covers under half of the shortfall, and the cause of the remainder is unknown. The sample contains 30,000 to 40,000 clones, more than 60% of them found a single time. The ten largest account for about 15% of the sample. Source: CD4+ or CD8+ T cells sorted from blood, taken in a trial of the OX40 agonist ivuxolimab. The receptors shown here come from an adult with an advanced solid tumor such as melanoma, head and neck, liver or kidney cancer.

The chain couples TRBV5-6 to TRBJ1-2; 8 bases agree with TRBD1. Germline loops: CDR1 SGHDT, CDR2 YYEEEE. V trimming: 5 bases; J trimming: 2 bases; junction bases outside the gene matches: 8. This CDR3 region has 15 residues. The CDR3 is CASSFRGTGNYGYTF. In nucleotides, the CDR3 is TGTGCCAGCAGTTTTAGGGGGACAGGAAACTATGGCTACACCTTC.

V usage is TRBV5-6 and J usage is TRBJ2-7; perhaps TRBD2 as D (7 bases). V lost 2 bases to trimming and J lost 7 bases, with 16 bases between them. The length of the CDR3 is 14 residues. Germline-derived CDR1 and CDR2 are SGHDT and YYEEEE. DNA of the CDR3: TGTGCCAGCAGCTTTGGTGGGGGGGCGTGGGAGCAGTACTTC. This codes for CASSFGGGAWEQYF.

This clone was counted a single time. This chain connects TRBV4-2 to TRBJ2-1, with TRBD2 identical over 9 bases. Germline V gene lookup returns CDR1 LGHNA and CDR2 YNFKEQ. V dropped 0 bases and J dropped 7; count of bases not matched to a gene: 7. The CDR3 is made up of 16 amino acids. CDR3: CASSQERLAARNEQFF. The CDR3 DNA follows: TGTGCCAGCAGCCAAGAAAGACTAGCGGCGAGGAATGAGCAGTTCTTC.

V is TRBV9 and J is TRBJ2-1; tentative D call: TRBD1 (6 bases). Germline-derived CDR1 and CDR2 are SGDLS and YYNGEE. The CDR3 loop spans 15 amino acids. The V end lost 0 bases, the J end lost 7 bases, and 14 bases lay between the germline ends. In nucleotides, the CDR3 is TGTGCCAGCAGCGTAGCGGGACACCCGGGGAATGAGCAGTTCTTC. Translation: CASSVAGHPGNEQFF.

The chain has TRBV6-5 and TRBJ1-1; tentatively, D is TRBD1 (6 bases). CDR1 is MNHEY and CDR2 is SVGAGI in the germline V gene. The length of the CDR3 is 12 residues. Trimming cost V 8 bases and J 11 bases, with 18 bases left between them. The CDR3 DNA reads as TGTGCCAGCGGGCCGGGACAAGGAAGTGCTTTCTTT. Amino acids: CASGPGQGSAFF.

The J gene is TRBJ2-7, the V gene TRBV10-3; 8 bases agree with TRBD2. This CDR3 is 14 amino acids long. Germline CDR1 is ENHRY and CDR2 is SYGVKD. J was trimmed by 5 bases and V by 7 bases; bases with no gene match: 10. CDR3 in amino acids: CAITREGGRNEQYF. In DNA form, the CDR3 reads TGTGCCATCACCCGGGAGGGAGGGAGGAACGAGCAGTACTTC.

This chain links TRBV30 with TRBJ1-6; D unresolved. The germline CDR1 and CDR2 sequences are GTSNPN and SVGIG (reference sequence). This CDR3 is 13 amino acids long. Trimming removed 0 bases at V and 10 bases at J, with 10 bases between. CDR3 sequence: CAWSVEVRSPLHF. CDR3 in DNA: TGTGCCTGGAGTGTGGAGGTACGCTCACCCCTCCACTTT. Full variable domain (missing parts from reference TRBV30 and TRBJ1-6): SQTIHQWPATLVQPVGSPLSLECTVEGTSNPNLYWYRQAAGRGLQLLFYSVGIGQISSEVPQNLSASRPQDRQFILSSKKLLLSDSGFYLCAWSVEVRSPLHFGNGTRLTVT.

V and J are TRBV7-9 and TRBJ2-5; TRBD2 matches 7 bases. CDR1 SEHNR and CDR2 FQNEAQ come from the germline V gene (reference sequence). With 7 bases clipped from V and 2 bases from J, the junction kept 10 bases outside the gene matches. The CDR3 spans 15 residues. The DNA for the CDR3 is TGTGCCAGCAAGCGTGCTAGCGGTTCTCAAGAGACCCAGTACTTC. It encodes CASKRASGSQETQYF. Full variable domain (remainder filled in from reference TRBV7-9 and TRBJ2-5): DTGVSQNPRHKITKRGQNVTFRCDPISEHNRLYWYRQTLGQGPEFLTYFQNEAQLEKSRLLSDRFSAERPKGSFSTLEIQRTEQGDSAMYLCASKRASGSQETQYFGPGTRLLVL.

The chain joins TRBV18 to TRBJ1-6; 7 nucleotides align to TRBD1. CDR1 KGHSH and CDR2 LQKENI come from the germline V gene. V lost 5 bases, J lost 7 bases, and 11 bases stayed unmatched. This CDR3 region has 16 residues. The CDR3 loop is CASSFRWDSANSPLHF. In DNA form, the CDR3 reads TGTGCCAGCTCATTTCGCTGGGACAGCGCAAATTCACCCCTCCACTTT.

The chain couples TRBV19 to TRBJ2-3; TRBD2 might be the D (6 bases). CDR3 length: 15 amino acids. In germline, CDR1 is LNHDA, CDR2 SQIVND (reference sequence). V lost 3 bases, J lost 2 bases, and 12 bases lay in between. As DNA, the CDR3 is TGTGCCAGTAGTATTCAGGGACTTTACACAGATACGCAGTATTTT. Translated, it gives CASSIQGLYTDTQYF.

V is TRBV15 and J is TRBJ1-2; maybe TRBD1 (5 bases). Per germline, CDR1 LNHNV and CDR2 YYDKDF (reference sequence). This CDR3 has 16 residues. Trimming left V 0 bases short and J 4 bases short, with 15 bases between. Written as DNA, the CDR3 is TGTGCCACCAGCAGAGAGGGGGTCTCAAGGGGCTATGGCTACACCTTC. Translation: CATSREGVSRGYGYTF.

The chain uses TRBV5-1 and TRBJ1-1, with TRBD1 matching 10 bases. V was clipped by 7 bases and J by 5 bases; unmatched bases: 8. The length of the CDR3 is 14 residues. Germline V gene data show CDR1 as SGHRS and CDR2 as YFSETQ. This chain's CDR3 is CASRRQGAVTEAFF. The CDR3 DNA follows: TGCGCCAGCCGCAGACAGGGGGCGGTTACTGAAGCTTTCTTT.

This clone has only a few counts. This sequence joins TRBV28 and TRBJ1-5; D remains ambiguous. The CDR3 is 13 amino acids. Deletions cut 7 bases from V and 6 bases from J, with 13 bases between. Germline V gene sequence: CDR1 MDHEN, CDR2 SYDVKM. The CDR3 protein is CASKTGWGQPQHF. The CDR3, as DNA: TGTGCCAGCAAGACCGGGTGGGGTCAGCCCCAGCATTTT.

CDR3 DNA: TGTGCTAGTGGTTTGTACCTAGTTACAGATACGCAGTATTTT. Its protein is CASGLYLVTDTQYF. The V call is TRBV12-5, the J call TRBJ2-3; no definite D call. The V gene lost 2 bases and the J gene lost 3 bases, with 9 bases spanning the gap. Germline CDR1 is LGHNT and CDR2 is FRNRAP. The CDR3 contains 14 residues. Full variable domain (outside the CDR3, taken from reference TRBV12-5 and TRBJ2-3): DARVTQTPRHKVTEMGQEVTMRCQPILGHNTVFWYRQTMMQGLELLAYFRNRAPLDDSGMPKDRFSAEMPDATLATLKIQPSEPRDSAVYFCASGLYLVTDTQYFGPGTRLTVL.

The chain carries TRBV5-1 and TRBJ1-4; weak D call: TRBD1 (6 bases). In germline, CDR1 is SGHRS, CDR2 YFSETQ. The CDR3 consists of 16 residues. Trimming pared 3 bases from V and 8 bases from J, leaving 20 bases between. Written as DNA, the CDR3 is TGCGCCAGCAGCTCGGAGGGGGGACTAAAAGGAGAAAAACTGTTTTTT. Translating gives CASSSEGGLKGEKLFF.

This clone was seen only a few times. This chain joins TRBV4-1 and TRBJ1-1; D is ambiguous. The CDR3 is 19 amino acids. Germline CDR1 is MGHRA and CDR2 is YSYEKL. Trimming took off 0 bases at V and 5 bases at J, with 25 bases between the two ends. CDR3 region: CASSQDEPLPLRARTEAFF. CDR3 DNA: TGCGCCAGCAGCCAAGATGAACCACTGCCGCTCCGGGCGAGGACTGAAGCTTTCTTT.

A few counts support this clone. The J gene is TRBJ1-6, the V gene TRBV6-1, with 7 positions matching TRBD1. Germline-derived CDR1 and CDR2 are MNHNS and SASEGT. The trim removed 4 bases at V and 9 bases at J, leaving 15 bases unmatched. This CDR3 contains 17 residues. The CDR3 region is CASSVRGGKYGGSPLHF. CDR3 nucleotides: TGTGCCAGCAGTGTGCGAGGGGGCAAATATGGGGGTTCACCCCTCCACTTT.

V usage is TRBV7-6 and J usage is TRBJ2-2, with a possible D match to TRBD1 (5 bases). CDR1 is SGHVS, CDR2 FNYEAQ, per germline. The CDR3 spans 15 residues. V shed 4 bases and J shed 2 bases, with 11 bases lying between them. The CDR3 sequence is CASSSRQLNTGELFF. The CDR3 nucleotides read TGTGCCAGCAGCTCAAGACAGCTAAACACCGGGGAGCTGTTTTTT.

J is TRBJ2-2 and V is TRBV6-6; 10 bases match TRBD2. The CDR3 extends over 14 amino acids. V lost 5 bases, J lost 8 bases, and 5 bases stayed unmatched. Germline lookup yields CDR1 MNHNY and CDR2 SVGAGI (reference sequence). CDR3 sequence: CASSPSGGGGELFF. As DNA, the CDR3 is TGTGCCAGCAGTCCTAGCGGGGGAGGGGGGGAGCTGTTTTTT.

The chain links TRBV30 to TRBJ2-3; D is unresolved. The CDR3 length is 11 residues. Trimming removed 3 bases at V and 5 bases at J, with 6 bases between. CDR1 is GTSNPN, CDR2 SVGIG, per germline (reference sequence). The CDR3 sequence is CAWSVRDTQYF. The CDR3 nucleotides are TGTGCCTGGAGCGTACGAGATACGCAGTATTTT.

The V call is TRBV13, the J call TRBJ2-1; D unresolved. CDR3 length: 14 residues. Germline V gene data show CDR1 as PRHDT and CDR2 as FYEKMQ (reference sequence). V shed 0 bases and J shed 9 bases, with 12 bases lying between them. The CDR3 region has the DNA TGTGCCAGCAGCTTAGGTCGGACCCCAGGTGAGCAGTTCTTC. This sequence encodes CASSLGRTPGEQFF.

The gene calls are TRBV18 and TRBJ1-3; no clear D gene. CDR1 is KGHSH and CDR2 is LQKENI in the germline V gene. This CDR3 region has 15 residues. V shed 7 bases and J shed 4 bases, with 17 bases lying between them. The CDR3 DNA reads TGTGCCAGCTTCACCACCTCGGTAGGGGGAAACACCATATATTTT. Residues: CASFTTSVGGNTIYF.

V is TRBV28 and J is TRBJ2-5; D possibly corresponds to TRBD1 (5 bases). Germline CDR1 MDHEN, CDR2 SYDVKM. The CDR3 length is 14 residues. The V gene lost 5 bases and the J gene lost 1 base, with 11 bases spanning the gap. The CDR3 reads CASSLTDSQETQYF. The CDR3 nucleotides are TGTGCCAGCAGTCTAACTGACAGCCAAGAGACCCAGTACTTC.

This clone was seen only once. The CDR3 spells CASSQDNPNTGELFF. The CDR3 nucleotides read TGTGCCAGCAGCCAAGATAACCCGAACACCGGGGAGCTGTTTTTT. The chain recombines TRBV14 with TRBJ2-2; no definite D call. The CDR3 is 15 residues long. The germline V gene has CDR1 SGHDN and CDR2 FVKESK. The V end was cut by 0 bases, the J end by 0 bases, with 5 bases between.